This TCR beta chain appears in the sequencing data of a study of blood T cell repertoires in COVID-19. Study in general: Samples came from the United States, Italy and Spain, spanning acute and convalescent COVID-19.

Seattle patients were enrolled while actively infected and followed longitudinally. The protocol was immunoSEQ multiplex PCR, while the TCRdb copy is restricted to in-frame clones and leaves out a portion. The sample shows roughly 310,000 clones, 85% to 90% of them seen only once. The sequence was collected from a woman aged 30 to 39 with COVID-19, enrolled during active disease. The sequencing sample was made of peripheral blood.

The DNA of the CDR3 is TGTGCCAGCAGTTTATTTTTAGAGGTGGCCAAAAACATTCAGTACTTC. Encoded protein: CASSLFLEVAKNIQYF. The chain carries TRBV28 and TRBJ2-4; no firm D call. The CDR3 totals 16 residues. Germline V gene data show CDR1 as MDHEN and CDR2 as SYDVKM. V lost 1 base, J lost 1 base, and 11 bases lay in between.